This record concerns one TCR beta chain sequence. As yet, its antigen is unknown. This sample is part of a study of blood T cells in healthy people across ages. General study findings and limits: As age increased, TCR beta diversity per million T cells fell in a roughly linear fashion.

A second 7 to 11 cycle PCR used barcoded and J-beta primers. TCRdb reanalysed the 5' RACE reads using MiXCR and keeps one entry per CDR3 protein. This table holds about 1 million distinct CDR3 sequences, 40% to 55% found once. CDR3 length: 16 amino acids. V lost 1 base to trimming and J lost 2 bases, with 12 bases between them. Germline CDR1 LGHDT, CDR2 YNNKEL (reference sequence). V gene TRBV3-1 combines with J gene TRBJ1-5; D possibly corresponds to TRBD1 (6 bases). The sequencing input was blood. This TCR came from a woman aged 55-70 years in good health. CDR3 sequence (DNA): TGTGCCAGCAGCCAAGGAGGGGGGCAGGGCAATCAGCCCCAGCATTTT. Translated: CASSQGGGQGNQPQHF.